Each of the 7 T cell receptor beta chains below was sequenced from the same sample in a study of cytomegalovirus exposure and HLA in healthy donors. Researchers ran the PCR with 60 Vbeta and 13 Jbeta primers. Some clones are missing from TCRdb's copy, which holds only in-frame ones; the method was immunoSEQ multiplex PCR. The top ten clones hold roughly 4.9% of a sample with tens of thousands of clones, roughly 70% of them seen once. The sample comprised PBMCs. The receptors were gathered from a man aged 55 to 69 in good health and CMV-seropositive.

V gene TRBV6-5 combines with J gene TRBJ2-1, with a possible D match to TRBD2 (6 bases). The CDR3 covers 16 residues. Germline V gene sequence: CDR1 MNHEY, CDR2 SVGAGI. The V end was cut by 0 bases, the J end by 5 bases, with 14 bases between. The CDR3 coding sequence is TGTGCCAGCAGTTACTCGTGGAGGGCCGGGGACAATGAGCAGTTCTTC. This sequence encodes CASSYSWRAGDNEQFF.

This clone has only a few counts. This chain joins TRBV9 and TRBJ2-7, with D possibly matching TRBD1 (6 bases). This CDR3 contains 15 residues. V lost 1 base to trimming and J lost 5 bases, with 16 bases between them. Germline V CDR1 and CDR2: SGDLS, YYNGEE. CDR3: CASSVQGSGFDEQYF. In DNA, the CDR3 is TGTGCCAGCAGCGTACAGGGGTCAGGGTTTGACGAGCAGTACTTC.

The chain employs TRBV29-1 and TRBJ2-3, with D uncertain. The CDR3 is made up of 11 amino acids. CDR1 and CDR2 (germline): SQVTM, ANQGSEA. V dropped 1 base and J dropped 5 bases, with 4 bases sitting between them. Written as DNA, the CDR3 is TGCAGCGTTGAAGCCGTAGATACGCAGTATTTT. Its translation is CSVEAVDTQYF.

This sequence joins TRBV10-2 and TRBJ2-5, with 7 bases that match TRBD1. The end of the DNA aligns better with TRBJ2-7, so the J call may be wrong. The CDR3 contains 15 residues. CDR1 WSHSY and CDR2 SAAADI come from the germline V gene. The CDR3 sequence: CASSEVTGSSYEQYF. CDR3 DNA sequence: TGCGCCAGCAGTGAGGTGACAGGGAGCTCCTACGAGCAGTACTTC.

In regard to this clone: This CDR3 is also generated by other DNA sequences in the sample. CDR3 protein: CASSLGVHTEAFF. For the CDR3, the DNA is TGTGCCAGCAGCTTAGGAGTACACACTGAAGCTTTCTTT. The chain is built from TRBV5-6 and TRBJ1-1; D call uncertain. Germline loops: CDR1 SGHDT, CDR2 YYEEEE. V was pared by 2 bases and J by 3 bases, with 8 bases between. The CDR3 contains 13 residues.

V gene TRBV18 combines with J gene TRBJ1-1, with D uncertain. The germline gives CDR1 KGHSH, CDR2 LQKENI. The CDR3 is 15 amino acids. The ends were cut back, 2 bases at V and 0 bases at J, with 10 bases in the middle. The CDR3 DNA reads as TGTGCCAGCTCACCAGCGAGAGTCCTGAACACTGAAGCTTTCTTT. Its translation: CASSPARVLNTEAFF.

The gene calls are TRBV7-9 and TRBJ2-7, with TRBD1 matching 10 bases. From germline, CDR1 is SEHNR and CDR2 FQNEAQ (reference sequence). This CDR3 is 15 amino acids long. V lost 0 bases to trimming and J lost 6 bases; unmatched junction nucleotides: 5. The CDR3 here is CASSLADRGSREQYF. Here the CDR3 DNA reads TGTGCCAGCAGCTTAGCGGACAGGGGGTCACGCGAGCAGTACTTC.